Below, one TCR beta chain is given with its context. This specimen belongs to a study of control samples from healthy donors and cancer patients. Trimming took 0 bases from V and 3 from J; bases not matched to a gene: 2. The CDR3 runs 15 residues. TCRdb keeps only in-frame clones here, not all; method: immunoSEQ multiplex PCR. In the table there are approximately 72,000 clones, 75% to 90% of which are singletons. What was sequenced was blood. The source of this sequence is a man between 50 and 59 years old in good health. The chain employs TRBV23-1 and TRBJ2-7; 10 bases align to TRBD1. TRBV23-1 is annotated as an ORF whose role is uncertain. CDR3 protein: CASSQSGQGVYEQYF. CDR3 nucleotides: TGCGCCAGCAGTCAATCCGGACAGGGGGTCTACGAGCAGTACTTC.